One and the same sample provided the 28 T cell receptor beta chains below, sequenced in a study of control samples from healthy donors and cancer patients. TCRdb's table, derived via immunoSEQ multiplex PCR, lists solely in-frame clones and lacks some. The sample has some 100,000 clones, approximately 95% seen once. The source material was blood. Source of these receptors: a man aged 18 to 29 in good health.

This chain connects TRBV4-3 to TRBJ2-3; perhaps TRBD1 as D (6 bases). Trimming removed 6 bases at V and 0 bases at J, with 13 bases between. This CDR3 has 15 amino acids. Germline-derived CDR1 and CDR2 are LGHNA and YSLEER. The CDR3 here is CASSPRTESTDTQYF. CDR3 nucleotide sequence: TGCGCCAGCAGTCCAAGGACAGAGAGCACAGATACGCAGTATTTT.

The V call is TRBV6-4, the J call TRBJ1-2; a weak D match, TRBD1 (6 bases). This CDR3 contains 14 residues. Germline CDR1 reads MRHNA; CDR2 reads SNTAGT. With 0 bases removed from V and 5 bases from J, the gap between germline ends came to 10 bases. CDR3 in amino acids: CASSDSGGGYGYTF. The CDR3 region has the DNA TGTGCCAGCAGTGACTCGGGAGGGGGATATGGCTACACCTTC.

The V call is TRBV6-5, the J call TRBJ1-1, with 7 positions matching TRBD1. CDR1 and CDR2 from the germline V gene are MNHEY and SVGAGI. The CDR3 consists of 12 residues. V dropped 7 bases and J dropped 7; count of bases not matched to a gene: 6. CDR3 residues: CASKTGSVEAFF. CDR3 in DNA: TGTGCCAGCAAGACAGGGTCGGTTGAAGCTTTCTTT.

The chain is built from TRBV6-2 or TRBV6-3 and TRBJ1-1; tentative D call: TRBD1 (6 bases). CDR1 and CDR2 from the germline V gene are MNHEY and SVGEGT. V shed 5 bases and J shed 1 base, with 14 bases lying between them. The CDR3 extends over 15 amino acids. CDR3 protein: CASSLRQEPNTEAFF. The CDR3 DNA reads TGTGCCAGCAGTCTCCGACAGGAGCCGAACACTGAAGCTTTCTTT.

The CDR3 spells CASSPSGQVSSYNEQFF. The CDR3 DNA reads as TGTGCCAGCAGTCCGTCGGGACAGGTGAGCTCCTACAATGAGCAGTTCTTC. The V call is TRBV27, the J call TRBJ2-1; TRBD1 agrees at 8 bases. This CDR3 has 17 residues. V trimming: 5 bases; J trimming: 0 bases; junction bases outside the gene matches: 9. Germline V gene sequence: CDR1 MNHEY, CDR2 SMNVEV (reference sequence).

The V and J genes are TRBV9 and TRBJ1-2; D unresolved. Trimming removed 1 base at V and 7 bases at J, with 17 bases between. Per germline, CDR1 SGDLS and CDR2 YYNGEE. The CDR3 has 15 residues. The CDR3 region is CASSVTEIGGAGYTF. In DNA form, the CDR3 reads TGTGCCAGCAGCGTAACGGAGATCGGTGGCGCTGGCTACACCTTC.

This clone was recorded a few times. The J gene is TRBJ2-7, the V gene TRBV3-1 (or the pseudogene TRBV3-2), with D perhaps matching TRBD1 or TRBD2 (6 bases each). The CDR3 is made up of 15 amino acids. Germline CDR1 is LGHDT and CDR2 is YNNKEL (reference sequence). Trimming removed 2 bases at V and 3 bases at J, with 14 bases between. CDR3 residues: CASSQLGARGYEQYF. The CDR3, as DNA: TGTGCCAGCAGCCAATTGGGGGCGCGGGGCTACGAGCAGTACTTC.

The DNA for the CDR3 is TGTGCCACCAGACAGGGGGCCACCGGGGAGCTGTTTTTT. It codes for CATRQGATGELFF. The V gene is TRBV7-2, the J gene TRBJ2-2, with 10 nucleotides matching TRBD1. The germline V gene encodes CDR1 SGHTA and CDR2 FQGNSA. The CDR3 loop spans 13 amino acids. V shed 10 bases, J shed 4 bases, and the junction held 3 bases outside the gene matches.

The chain recombines TRBV6-5 with TRBJ2-7; possibly TRBD1 for D (6 bases). Deletions cut 4 bases from V and 2 bases from J, with 12 bases between. Germline loops: CDR1 MNHEY, CDR2 SVGAGI. The CDR3 consists of 14 residues. The CDR3 loop is CASSLGHPTYEQYF. CDR3 in DNA: TGTGCCAGCAGTTTGGGACATCCGACCTACGAGCAGTACTTC.

A single count supports this clone. V and J are TRBV21-1 and TRBJ1-1; whether TRBD1, the table's D call, matches the DNA was not checked. TRBV21-1 is labeled a pseudogene. This CDR3 region has 15 residues. CDR3 DNA sequence: TGTGCCAGCAGCAAACGACAGTTCATGAACACTGAAGCTTTCTTT. Encoded protein: CASSKRQFMNTEAFF.

The rearrangement joins TRBV7-2 to TRBJ1-2, with 7 bases that match TRBD1. Germline-derived CDR1 and CDR2 are SGHTA and FQGNSA. V lost 5 bases to trimming and J lost 8 bases; unmatched junction nucleotides: 17. The CDR3 has 16 residues. CDR3 coding DNA: TGTGCCAGCAGCGGACGTCCGGGACAGATTAAAGAGGGCTACACCTTC. Its translation: CASSGRPGQIKEGYTF.

This chain joins TRBV29-1 and TRBJ2-1; D is unresolved. Trimming cost V 7 bases and J 0 bases, with 7 bases left between them. The CDR3 runs 12 residues. Germline-derived CDR1 and CDR2 are SQVTM and ANQGSEA. Here the CDR3 DNA reads TGCAGCGGTACCCTCTCCTACAATGAGCAGTTCTTC. Translation gives CSGTLSYNEQFF.

The chain links TRBV7-3 to TRBJ2-3; 7 nucleotides align to TRBD2. The germline CDR1 and CDR2 sequences are SGHTA and FQGTGA. The trim removed 5 bases at V and 1 base at J, leaving 6 bases unmatched. This CDR3 is 15 amino acids long. The CDR3 region has the DNA TGTGCCAGCAGCCCCACTGCGGGAGGCACAGATACGCAGTATTTT. Translation: CASSPTAGGTDTQYF.

The rearrangement links TRBV13 to TRBJ1-5; D call uncertain. The CDR3 runs 14 residues. V lost 2 bases and J 1 base, leaving 6 bases between the germline ends. Germline CDR1 reads PRHDT; CDR2 reads FYEKMQ (reference sequence). In nucleotides, the CDR3 is TGTGCCAGCAGCTTAAGCGACAGCAATCAGCCCCAGCATTTT. It yields the protein CASSLSDSNQPQHF.

The gene calls are TRBV3-1 (or the pseudogene TRBV3-2) and TRBJ2-7; a weak D match, TRBD1 (5 bases). CDR1 LGHDT and CDR2 YNNKEL come from the germline V gene (reference sequence). The CDR3 is made up of 13 amino acids. The V end lost 4 bases, the J end lost 2 bases, and 9 bases lay between the germline ends. The CDR3 loop is CASSLTVPYEQYF. The CDR3 DNA is TGTGCCAGCAGCCTGACAGTGCCCTACGAGCAGTACTTC.

The V gene is TRBV30, the J gene TRBJ1-1; D may be TRBD1 (5 bases). The V gene's germline CDR1 is GTSNPN and CDR2 SVGIG (reference sequence). The CDR3 has 12 amino acids. The V end lost 5 bases, the J end lost 6 bases, and 13 bases lay between the germline ends. The CDR3 sequence: CAWGSGGPEAFF. DNA for the CDR3: TGTGCCTGGGGGAGCGGGGGACCTGAAGCTTTCTTT.

This clone was picked up one time. The CDR3 sequence: CASSQGARGNTIYF. The CDR3 DNA sequence: TGTGCCAGCAGCCAAGGGGCAAGAGGAAACACCATATATTTT. This chain links TRBV3-1 (or the pseudogene TRBV3-2) with TRBJ1-3; D gene unclear. Germline-derived CDR1 and CDR2 are LGHDT and YNNKEL (reference sequence). V lost 1 base and J 4 bases, leaving 8 bases between the germline ends. This CDR3 has 14 amino acids.

This chain uses TRBV5-6 with TRBJ1-2; perhaps TRBD1 as D (6 bases). Germline loops: CDR1 SGHDT, CDR2 YYEEEE. The V end was cut by 3 bases, the J end by 8 bases, with 17 bases between. This CDR3 comprises 14 residues. The CDR3 loop reads CASSSLQGLRGYTF. CDR3 nucleotide sequence: TGTGCCAGCAGCTCATTACAGGGATTGCGAGGCTACACCTTC.

The chain is built from TRBV20-1 and TRBJ2-5, with a tentative D call TRBD1 (5 bases). The V end was cut by 3 bases, the J end by 2 bases, with 16 bases between. The CDR3 is 15 amino acids. The V gene's germline CDR1 is DFQATT and CDR2 SNEGSKA (reference sequence). This chain's CDR3 is CSASEWTSKQETQYF. The CDR3 nucleotides read TGCAGTGCTAGTGAATGGACATCTAAACAAGAGACCCAGTACTTC.

The V call is TRBV5-1, the J call TRBJ1-2, with D possibly TRBD1 on 5 matching bases. CDR3 length: 15 residues. The V end was cut by 5 bases, the J end by 0 bases, with 14 bases between. Germline CDR1 SGHRS, CDR2 YFSETQ. The CDR3, as DNA: TGCGCCAGCAGTCACTGGGGGGAAACTAACTATGGCTACACCTTC. It translates to CASSHWGETNYGYTF.

This rearrangement joins TRBV5-1 to TRBJ2-2; possibly TRBD1 for D (6 bases). The CDR3 is made up of 15 amino acids. Germline V gene sequence: CDR1 SGHRS, CDR2 YFSETQ. Trimming removed 4 bases at V and 3 bases at J, with 13 bases between. CDR3 sequence reads: CASSQNREYTGELFF. CDR3 coding DNA: TGCGCCAGCAGCCAAAACAGGGAATACACCGGGGAGCTGTTTTTT.

This sequence joins TRBV6-5 and TRBJ1-4; a weak D match, TRBD1 (6 bases). Trimming removed 0 bases from V and 6 bases from J, with 11 bases in between. CDR1 and CDR2 from the germline V gene are MNHEY and SVGAGI. CDR3 length: 15 amino acids. Written as DNA, the CDR3 is TGTGCCAGCAGTTACTCGGGGGCGAGACATGAAAAACTGTTTTTT. Translation gives CASSYSGARHEKLFF.

J is TRBJ1-3 and V is TRBV5-6; possibly TRBD1 for D (6 bases). CDR1 SGHDT and CDR2 YYEEEE come from the germline V gene. This CDR3 is 15 amino acids long. The ends were cut back, 4 bases at V and 0 bases at J, with 11 bases in the middle. CDR3 in amino acids: CASSTRGYSGNTIYF. For the CDR3, the DNA is TGTGCCAGCAGCACCAGGGGCTACTCTGGAAACACCATATATTTT.

The J gene is TRBJ2-1, the V gene TRBV4-2; 10 bases are shared with TRBD2. This CDR3 is built from 16 residues. Germline CDR1 reads LGHNA; CDR2 reads YNFKEQ. V dropped 0 bases and J dropped 9; count of bases not matched to a gene: 8. This CDR3 is CASSQDTSGRAFEQFF. The CDR3 DNA reads TGTGCCAGCAGCCAAGATACCAGCGGGAGGGCCTTTGAGCAGTTCTTC.

This sequence joins TRBV9 and TRBJ2-2; no clear D. The ends were cut back, 3 bases at V and 0 bases at J, with 3 bases in the middle. Germline-derived CDR1 and CDR2 are SGDLS and YYNGEE. The CDR3 runs 13 residues. The CDR3: CASSDSNTGELFF. The DNA of the CDR3 is TGTGCCAGCAGCGATTCGAACACCGGGGAGCTGTTTTTT.

The rearrangement joins TRBV27 to TRBJ2-6, with 9 bases aligning to TRBD1. Germline V gene sequence: CDR1 MNHEY, CDR2 SMNVEV (reference sequence). CDR3 size: 19 residues. V lost 6 bases and J lost 2; bases outside the gene matches: 14. This CDR3 reads CASRKRGGQGFAGANVLTF. The CDR3 DNA is TGTGCCAGCAGGAAGAGGGGGGGACAGGGCTTCGCTGGGGCCAACGTCCTGACTTTC.

This chain uses TRBV5-1 with TRBJ2-1, with D tentatively TRBD1 (5 bases). Trimming stripped 4 bases from V and 0 bases from J, with 8 bases between. The CDR3 spans 14 residues. The V gene's germline CDR1 is SGHRS and CDR2 YFSETQ. The CDR3 DNA sequence: TGCGCCAGCAGCAAGGGGTACTCCTACAATGAGCAGTTCTTC. Residues: CASSKGYSYNEQFF.

The genes are TRBV6-6 and TRBJ2-1; 11 bases align to TRBD2. The CDR3 spans 16 residues. J lost 2 bases, V lost 0 bases, and 0 bases had no gene match. Germline assignment: CDR1 MNHNY and CDR2 SVGAGI (reference sequence). CDR3 residues: CASSYSSGGAYNEQFF. CDR3 nucleotide sequence: TGTGCCAGCAGTTACTCTAGCGGGGGGGCCTACAATGAGCAGTTCTTC.